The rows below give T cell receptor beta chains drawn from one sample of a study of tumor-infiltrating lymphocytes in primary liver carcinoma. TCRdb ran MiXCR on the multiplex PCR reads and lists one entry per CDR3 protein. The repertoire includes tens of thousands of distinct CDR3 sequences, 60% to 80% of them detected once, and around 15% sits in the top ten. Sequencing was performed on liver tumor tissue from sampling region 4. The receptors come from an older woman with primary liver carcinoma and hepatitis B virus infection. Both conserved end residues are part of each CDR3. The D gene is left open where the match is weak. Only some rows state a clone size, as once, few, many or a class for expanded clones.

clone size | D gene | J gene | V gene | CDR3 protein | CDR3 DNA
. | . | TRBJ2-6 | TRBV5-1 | CASSLGWNSGANVLTF | TGCGCCAGCAGCCTAGGATGGAACTCTGGGGCCAACGTCCTGACTTTC
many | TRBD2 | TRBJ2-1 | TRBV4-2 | CASSQALAGAPNEQFF | TGTGCCAGCAGCCAGGCACTAGCGGGAGCCCCCAATGAGCAGTTCTTC
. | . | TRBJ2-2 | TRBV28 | CASSFLGGDRETGELFF | TGTGCCAGCAGTTTTCTCGGGGGCGATAGAGAAACCGGGGAGCTGTTTTTT
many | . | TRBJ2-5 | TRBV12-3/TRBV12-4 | CASSSNREGETQYF | TGTGCCAGCAGTTCTAACAGGGAGGGGGAGACCCAGTACTTC
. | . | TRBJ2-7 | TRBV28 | CANSLFSAHEQYF | TGTGCTAACAGTTTATTTAGCGCCCACGAGCAGTACTTC
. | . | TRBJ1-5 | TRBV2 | CASSPQGSNQPHHF | TGTGCCAGCAGTCCCCAGGGGAGCAATCAGCCCCACCATTTT
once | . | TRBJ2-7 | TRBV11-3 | CASSLGEVDEQYF | TGTGCAAGCAGCTTAGGGGAAGTAGATGAGCAGTACTTC
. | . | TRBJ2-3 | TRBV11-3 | CTSSQRCGTVTSTDMQYF | TGTACCAGCAGCCAGCGGTGCGGGACAGTGACTAGCACAGATATGCAGTATTTT
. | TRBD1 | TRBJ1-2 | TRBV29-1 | CSVGVAGQTGGGYGYTF | TGCAGCGTTGGAGTCGCGGGGCAAACAGGGGGCGGCTACGGCTACACCTTC
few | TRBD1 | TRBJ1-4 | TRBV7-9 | CASNPTGAGGSEKLFF | TGTGCCAGCAACCCAACCGGGGCAGGGGGAAGTGAAAAACTGTTTTTT
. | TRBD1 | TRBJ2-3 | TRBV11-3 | CANSFGTGFTNMQYF | TGTGCCAACAGCTTCGGGACAGGGTTCACAAATATGCAGTATTTT
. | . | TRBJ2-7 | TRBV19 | CASSIWSQGSYEQYF | TGTGCCAGTAGTATCTGGTCACAGGGCTCCTACGAGCAGTACTTC
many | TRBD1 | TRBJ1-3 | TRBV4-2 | CASSQGGQSGNTIYF | TGTGCCAGCAGCCAAGGGGGACAGTCTGGAAACACCATATATTTT
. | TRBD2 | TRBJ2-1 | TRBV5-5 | CASSSGLAGVYNEQFF | TGTGCCAGCAGCTCCGGACTAGCGGGAGTCTACAATGAGCAGTTCTTC
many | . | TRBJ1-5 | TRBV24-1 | CATSDWTDDSNQPQHF | TGTGCCACCAGTGATTGGACAGATGATAGCAATCAGCCCCAGCATTTT
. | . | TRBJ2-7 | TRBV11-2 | CTSTTPGWEARGEQYF | TGTACCAGTACGACTCCTGGGTGGGAGGCAAGGGGGGAGCAGTACTTC
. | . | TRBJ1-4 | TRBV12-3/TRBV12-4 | CAINIEQGEKLFF | TGTGCCATCAATATAGAACAGGGTGAAAAACTGTTTTTT
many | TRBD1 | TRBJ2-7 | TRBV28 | CASSSTGGKQYF | TGTGCCAGCAGTTCAACAGGGGGCAAGCAGTACTTC
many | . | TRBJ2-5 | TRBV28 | CASRHRVTQYF | TGTGCCAGCAGACATAGGGTAACCCAGTACTTC
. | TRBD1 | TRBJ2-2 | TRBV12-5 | CVSGFLTGTGVGELFF | TGTGTTAGTGGTTTCCTTACCGGAACAGGGGTCGGGGAGCTGTTTTTT
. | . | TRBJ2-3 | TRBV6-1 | CTSSGGGFRKDTQYF | TGTACCAGCAGTGGCGGGGGCTTTCGTAAAGATACGCAGTATTTT
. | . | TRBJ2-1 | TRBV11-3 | CTNGAGGYNEQFF | TGTACCAACGGTGCTGGGGGCTACAATGAGCAGTTCTTC
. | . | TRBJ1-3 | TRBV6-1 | CGIKRVGSGNTIYF | TGTGGCATCAAAAGAGTCGGTTCTGGAAACACCATATATTTT
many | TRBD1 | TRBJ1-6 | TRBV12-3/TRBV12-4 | CAINRQGAGSPLHF | TGTGCCATCAACAGACAGGGTGCTGGTTCACCCCTCCACTTT
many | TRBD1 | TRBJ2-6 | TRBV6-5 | CASSRGLLSGANVLTF | TGTGCCAGCAGCAGGGGGCTCCTCTCTGGGGCCAACGTCCTGACTTTC
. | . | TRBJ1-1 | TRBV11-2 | CTSSLDPGAATEVFF | TGTACCAGCAGCTTAGATCCGGGGGCAGCAACTGAAGTTTTCTTT
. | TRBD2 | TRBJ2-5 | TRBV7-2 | CASSLALGSGSEIQYF | TGTGCCAGCAGCTTAGCGCTGGGTAGCGGGAGCGAGATCCAGTACTTC
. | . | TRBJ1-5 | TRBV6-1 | CASSESRGNQPQRF | TGTGCCAGCAGTGAGAGCAGGGGCAATCAGCCCCAACGTTTT
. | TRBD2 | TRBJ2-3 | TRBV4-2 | CASSQAQGRGTDAQYF | TGTGCCAGTAGCCAAGCCCAAGGGAGGGGCACAGATGCGCAGTATTTT
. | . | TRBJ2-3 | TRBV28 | CASSSLGPGDGTDAQYF | TGTGCCAGCAGTTCCCTAGGGCCAGGGGATGGCACAGATGCGCAGTATTTT
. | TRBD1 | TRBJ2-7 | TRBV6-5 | CASNYHGQGAYKQYF | TGTGCCAGCAATTATCACGGACAGGGGGCCTACAAGCAGTACTTC
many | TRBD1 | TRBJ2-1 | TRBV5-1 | CASSPGQGDHNEQFF | TGCGCCAGCAGCCCGGGACAGGGGGACCACAATGAGCAGTTCTTC
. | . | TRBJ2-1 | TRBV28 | CASSPNTASYNEQFF | TGTGCCAGCAGTCCAAACACCGCCTCCTACAATGAGCAGTTCTTC
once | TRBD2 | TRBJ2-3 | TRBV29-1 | CDVGLAESSTDTQYF | TGCGACGTGGGACTAGCTGAGTCTAGCACAGATACGCAGTATTTT
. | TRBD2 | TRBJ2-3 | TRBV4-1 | CAGSQIALAGVVDTQYF | TGCGCCGGCAGCCAAATCGCACTAGCGGGAGTGGTTGATACGCAGTATTTT
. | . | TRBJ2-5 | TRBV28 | CASSPYPRDGRETQYF | TGTGCGAGCAGTCCCTACCCCCGGGACGGTAGAGAGACCCAGTACTTC
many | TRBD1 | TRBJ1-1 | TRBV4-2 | CASSHTQGAGTEAFF | TGTGCCAGCAGCCATACTCAGGGGGCAGGGACTGAAGCTTTCTTT
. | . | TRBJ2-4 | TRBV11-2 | CASRVSHMGNTQNF | TGTGCCAGCAGGGTATCCCACATGGGGAACACTCAGAACTTC
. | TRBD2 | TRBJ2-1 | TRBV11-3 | CASGSIGRGLNEQFF | TGTGCCAGCGGCTCGATCGGGAGGGGCCTCAATGAGCAGTTCTTC
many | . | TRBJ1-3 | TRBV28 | CASSPWISGNTIYF | TGTGCCAGCAGTCCCTGGATCTCTGGAAACACCATATATTTT
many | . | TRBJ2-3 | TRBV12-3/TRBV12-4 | CASRPGLSTDTQYF | TGTGCCAGCAGACCGGGACTCAGCACAGATACGCAGTATTTT
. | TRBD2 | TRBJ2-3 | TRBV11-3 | CASSRYSGGVAGTQYF | TGTGCCAGCAGTCGCTATAGCGGGGGAGTCGCAGGTACGCAGTATTTT
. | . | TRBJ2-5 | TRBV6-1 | CASSIELGDGGETQYF | TGTGCCAGTAGCATTGAACTAGGGGACGGCGGTGAGACCCAGTACTTC
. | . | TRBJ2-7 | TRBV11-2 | CVGSLDWVSLAGPYEQYF | TGTGTCGGCAGCTTAGATTGGGTCAGTCTAGCAGGTCCCTACGAGCAGTACTTC
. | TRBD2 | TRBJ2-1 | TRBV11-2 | CASSLTAGTNDYNEQFF | TGTGCCAGCAGCTTAACCGCCGGGACTAACGACTACAATGAGCAGTTCTTC
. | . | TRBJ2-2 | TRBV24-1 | CATSESGTPGELFF | TGTGCCACCAGTGAGTCAGGGACGCCCGGGGAGCTGTTTTTT
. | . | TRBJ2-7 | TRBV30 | CAWRRREVKEQYF | TGTGCCTGGAGGCGGCGGGAAGTCAAAGAGCAGTATTTC
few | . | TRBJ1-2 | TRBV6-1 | CASNEQETYGYTF | TGTGCTAGCAATGAACAGGAAACCTATGGCTACACCTTC
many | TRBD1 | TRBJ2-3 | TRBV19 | CASRRQGSTDTQYF | TGTGCCAGTAGACGACAGGGGAGCACAGATACGCAGTATTTT
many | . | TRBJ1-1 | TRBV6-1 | CASKGVTEAFF | TGTGCCAGCAAAGGGGTCACTGAAGCTTTCTTT
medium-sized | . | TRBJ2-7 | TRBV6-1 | CASSDSLKGAARGYEQYF | TGTGCCAGCAGTGATAGCCTGAAGGGAGCGGCGAGGGGCTACGAGCAGTACTTC
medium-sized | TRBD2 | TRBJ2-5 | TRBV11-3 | CASSYGTSGGETQYF | TGTGCCAGCAGCTACGGGACTAGCGGGGGAGAGACCCAGTACTTC
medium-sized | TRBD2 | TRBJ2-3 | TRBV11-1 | CASSLRVPTSGRATDTQYF | TGTGCCAGCAGCTTAAGGGTCCCTACTAGCGGGAGAGCGACAGATACGCAGTATTTT